Sequencing of this TCR beta chain was carried out in a study of blood T cells in healthy people across ages. Samples each had at least 5.5 micrograms of total RNA extracted. Study-wide points: Because sorting was not performed, PBMCs prevented conclusive naive versus antigen-experienced comparison. CMV status of donors was unknown, possibly confounding expanded clonotype changes. Both naive CD4+ cell counts and diversity were greater in long-lived donors than in aged donors.

Concerning this clonotype: Its antigen remains unidentified.

A second PCR of about 7 to 12 cycles used a sample-barcoded 5' primer and a J-beta primer mix. TCRdb re-analysed the 5' RACE reads in MiXCR, keeping a single row per CDR3 protein. The sample holds about 2 million distinct CDR3 sequences, roughly 50% seen once. CDR3 length: 13 amino acids. Trimming removed 1 base at V and 5 bases at J, with 6 bases between. Germline CDR1 SNHLY, CDR2 FYNNEI. The sequencing input was blood. The chain recombines TRBV2 with TRBJ1-5; D is undetermined. The receptor's source is a woman between 40 and 50 years old in good health. In DNA form, the CDR3 reads TGTGCCAGCAGTGAAGACTGGGATCAGCCCCAGCATTTT. It specifies CASSEDWDQPQHF.